The rows below give T cell receptor beta chains drawn from one sample of a study of CD8+ T cells in alopecia areata. Some clones are missing from TCRdb's copy, which holds only in-frame ones; the method was immunoSEQ multiplex PCR. The table records approximately 120,000 clones, roughly 50% of them present only once. Input material: NKG2D-low CD8+ T cells sorted from blood. The receptors stem from a human donor with alopecia areata. Both conserved end residues are trimmed from each CDR3.

v_gene	j_gene	CDR3aa
TRBV29-1	TRBJ2-1	SVALAGGNEQF
TRBV5-6	TRBJ2-1	ASSLGAVSEQF
TRBV29-1	TRBJ2-3	SVDPWDRWGTDTQY
TRBV4-1	TRBJ2-7	ASSPAGGSGSSYEQY
TRBV11-2	TRBJ1-1	ASSFGKEAF
TRBV4-1	TRBJ1-2	ASSPRTLGDGYT
TRBV30	TRBJ2-3	AWSGLAGSRNTQY
TRBV7-2	TRBJ1-2	ASSPGTGVDYGYT
TRBV6-5	TRBJ2-3	ATGQGNTDTQY
TRBV5-6	TRBJ2-1	ASSGGSDNEQF
TRBV29-1	TRBJ1-3	SVETGRSGNTIY
TRBV30	TRBJ2-4	AWSAQEKKNIQY
TRBV27	TRBJ1-2	ASSLRPGSYGYT
TRBV29-1	TRBJ1-1	SVEGGGGTEAF
TRBV27	TRBJ2-5	ASSLETSGRAETQY
TRBV29-1	TRBJ2-1	SGIYRVDYNEQF
TRBV4-1	TRBJ2-1	ASSQEWGNEQF
TRBV14	TRBJ2-7	ASASRGAYEQY
TRBV10-2	TRBJ1-2	ASSGTGDGYT
TRBV29-1	TRBJ2-1	SVEKGPDNEQF
TRBV2	TRBJ1-1	ASSDQGGGTEAF
TRBV6-6	TRBJ1-1	ASSPPPGGHGTEAF
TRBV28	TRBJ1-2	ASILVGYT
TRBV10-3	TRBJ2-3	AISAQRADTQY
TRBV27	TRBJ2-1	ASSAPSEQF
TRBV29-1	TRBJ1-5	SVEGYGPPGRYNQPQH
TRBV20-1	TRBJ2-3	SASTGTQY
TRBV29-1	TRBJ2-1	SVTSGRYNEQF
TRBV30	TRBJ2-1	AWSSYDNEQF
TRBV9	TRBJ2-7	ASAPGGGSYEQY
TRBV7-9	TRBJ2-1	ASSAGSGEQF
TRBV5-1	TRBJ2-1	ASSLAGMTYNEQF
TRBV21-1	TRBJ2-7	ASSSALPRLAGPYEQY
TRBV5-4	TRBJ1-1	ASSMDPSPNTEAF
TRBV27	TRBJ1-5	ASSFADRSQPQH
TRBV11-2	TRBJ2-5	ASSLRGGRETQY
TRBV30	TRBJ1-2	AWSVSGGDIGYGYT
TRBV5-1	TRBJ2-3	ASSPGTGGAGTDTQY
TRBV27	TRBJ2-7	ASRPGGQGYEQY
TRBV11-2	TRBJ2-3	ASTFLAGGTTDTQY
TRBV29-1	TRBJ2-7	SVELQVGEYEQY
TRBV19	TRBJ2-7	ASSIIPGNYEQY
TRBV18	TRBJ2-3	ASSLGSSTDTQY
TRBV6-5	TRBJ2-5	ASGTSGGIETQY
TRBV11-2	TRBJ2-5	ASASRAQY
TRBV29-1	TRBJ2-7	SVEGQGARVRTYEQY
TRBV29-1	TRBJ2-2	SVEEGSSGELF
TRBV5-1	TRBJ2-3	ASSSPTRIDTQY
TRBV29-1	TRBJ2-1	SVEASGVYNEQF
TRBV7-9	TRBJ2-4	ASSLTGEAKNIQY
TRBV27	TRBJ2-7	ASSLTQGRYEQY
TRBV29-1	TRBJ2-7	SVVRGFEQY
TRBV7-9	TRBJ2-7	ASSFPLAGSSYEQY
TRBV29-1	TRBJ2-1	STSGNNEQF
TRBV4-1	TRBJ2-2	ASSHPTNTGELF